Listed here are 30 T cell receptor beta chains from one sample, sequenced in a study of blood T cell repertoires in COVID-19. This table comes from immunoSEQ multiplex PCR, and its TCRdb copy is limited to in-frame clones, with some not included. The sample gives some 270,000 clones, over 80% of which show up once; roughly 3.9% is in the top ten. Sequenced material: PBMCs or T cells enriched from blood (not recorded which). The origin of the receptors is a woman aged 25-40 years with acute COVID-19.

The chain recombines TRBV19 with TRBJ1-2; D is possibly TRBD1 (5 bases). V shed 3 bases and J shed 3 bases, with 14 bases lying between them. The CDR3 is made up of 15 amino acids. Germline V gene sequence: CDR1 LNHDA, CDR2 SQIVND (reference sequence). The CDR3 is CASSMEYTGYYGYTF. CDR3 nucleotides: TGTGCCAGTAGTATGGAATATACAGGATACTATGGCTACACCTTC. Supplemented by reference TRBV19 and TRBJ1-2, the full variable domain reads DGGITQSPKYLFRKEGQNVTLSCEQNLNHDAMYWYRQDPGQGLRLIYYSQIVNDFQKGDIAEGYSVSREKKESFPLTVTSAQKNPTAFYLCASSMEYTGYYGYTFGSGTRLTVV.

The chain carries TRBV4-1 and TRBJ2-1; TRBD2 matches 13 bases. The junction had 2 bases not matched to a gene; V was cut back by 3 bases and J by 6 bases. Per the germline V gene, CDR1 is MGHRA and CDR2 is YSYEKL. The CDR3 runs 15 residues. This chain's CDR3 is CASSQWTSGSNEQFF. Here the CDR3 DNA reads TGCGCCAGCAGCCAGTGGACTAGCGGGAGCAATGAGCAGTTCTTC.

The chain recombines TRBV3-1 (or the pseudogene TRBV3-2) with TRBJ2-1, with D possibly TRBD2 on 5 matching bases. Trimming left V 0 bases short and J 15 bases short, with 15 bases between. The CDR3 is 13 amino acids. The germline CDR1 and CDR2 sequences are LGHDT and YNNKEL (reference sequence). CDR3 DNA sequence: TGTGCCAGCAGCCAAGAAGTGGGGAGTCGGCTGTTCTTC. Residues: CASSQEVGSRLFF.

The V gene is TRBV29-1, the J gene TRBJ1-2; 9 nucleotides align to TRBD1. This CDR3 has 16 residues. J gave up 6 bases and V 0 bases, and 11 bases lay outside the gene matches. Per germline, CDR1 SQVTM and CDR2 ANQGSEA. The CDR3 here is CSVEDLRRTGEDGYTF. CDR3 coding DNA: TGCAGCGTTGAAGATCTTCGACGGACAGGGGAGGATGGCTACACCTTC.

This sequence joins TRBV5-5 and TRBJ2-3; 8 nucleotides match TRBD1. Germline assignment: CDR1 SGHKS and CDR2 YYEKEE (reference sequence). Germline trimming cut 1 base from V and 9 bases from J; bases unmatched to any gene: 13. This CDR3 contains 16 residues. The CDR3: CASSLQRQGSGETQYF. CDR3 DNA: TGTGCCAGCAGCTTGCAGAGACAGGGGAGTGGGGAAACGCAGTATTTT.

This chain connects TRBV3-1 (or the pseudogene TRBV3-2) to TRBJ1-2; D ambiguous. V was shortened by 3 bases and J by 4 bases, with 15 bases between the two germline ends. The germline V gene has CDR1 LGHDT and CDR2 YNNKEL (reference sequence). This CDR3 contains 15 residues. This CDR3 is CASSHLAEVGYGYTF. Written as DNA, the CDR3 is TGTGCCAGCAGCCACCTGGCAGAGGTTGGCTATGGCTACACCTTC.

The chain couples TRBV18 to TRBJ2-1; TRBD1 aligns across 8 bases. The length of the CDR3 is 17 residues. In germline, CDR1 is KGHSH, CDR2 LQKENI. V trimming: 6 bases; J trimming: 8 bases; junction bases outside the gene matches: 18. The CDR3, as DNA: TGTGCCAGCTCGCTTCTTCTACGACAGGGGCTGATGGATGAGCAGTTCTTC. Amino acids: CASSLLLRQGLMDEQFF.

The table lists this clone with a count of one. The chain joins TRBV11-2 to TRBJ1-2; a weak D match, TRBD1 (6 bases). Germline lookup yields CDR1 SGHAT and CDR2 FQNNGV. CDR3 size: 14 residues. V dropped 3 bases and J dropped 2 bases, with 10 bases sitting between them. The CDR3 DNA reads TGTGCCAGCAGCTTTACAGGGTCAAACTATGGCTACACCTTC. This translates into CASSFTGSNYGYTF. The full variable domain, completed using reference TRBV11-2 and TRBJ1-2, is EAGVAQSPRYKIIEKRQSVAFWCNPISGHATLYWYQQILGQGPKLLIQFQNNGVVDDSQLPKDRFSAERLKGVDSTLKIQPAKLEDSAVYLCASSFTGSNYGYTFGSGTRLTVV.

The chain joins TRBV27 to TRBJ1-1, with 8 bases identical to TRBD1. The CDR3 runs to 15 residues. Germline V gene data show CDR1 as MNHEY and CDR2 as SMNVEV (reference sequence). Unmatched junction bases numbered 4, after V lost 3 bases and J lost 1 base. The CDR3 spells CASSFYRGANTEAFF. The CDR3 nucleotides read TGTGCCAGCAGTTTTTACAGGGGGGCGAACACTGAAGCTTTCTTT.

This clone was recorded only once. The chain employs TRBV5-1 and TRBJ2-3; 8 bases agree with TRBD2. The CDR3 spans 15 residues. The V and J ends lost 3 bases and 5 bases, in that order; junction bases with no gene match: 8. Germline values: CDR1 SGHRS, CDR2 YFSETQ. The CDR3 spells CASSSSAGAGDTQYF. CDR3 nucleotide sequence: TGCGCCAGCAGCTCGTCAGCGGGAGCGGGAGATACGCAGTATTTT.

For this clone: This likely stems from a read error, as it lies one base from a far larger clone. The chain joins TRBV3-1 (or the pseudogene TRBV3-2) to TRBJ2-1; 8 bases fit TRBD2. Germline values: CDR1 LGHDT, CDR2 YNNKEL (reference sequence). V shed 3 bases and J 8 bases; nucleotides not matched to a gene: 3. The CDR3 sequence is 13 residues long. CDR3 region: CASSQGLVYEQFF. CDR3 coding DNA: TGTGCCAGCAGCCAGGGACTAGTCTATGAGCAGTTCTTC.

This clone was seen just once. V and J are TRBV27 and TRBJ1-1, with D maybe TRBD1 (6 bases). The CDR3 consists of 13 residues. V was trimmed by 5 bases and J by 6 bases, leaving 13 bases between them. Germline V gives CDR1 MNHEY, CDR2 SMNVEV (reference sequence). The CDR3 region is CASSAIQGSEAFF. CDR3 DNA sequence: TGTGCCAGCAGTGCAATACAGGGCTCTGAAGCTTTCTTT.

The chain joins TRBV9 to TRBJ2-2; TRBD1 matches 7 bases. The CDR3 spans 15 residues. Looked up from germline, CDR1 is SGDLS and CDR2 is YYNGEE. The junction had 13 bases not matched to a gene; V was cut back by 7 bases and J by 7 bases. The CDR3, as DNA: TGTGCCAGCCGCCCAACCACAGGGGTTAGCGGGGAGCTGTTTTTT. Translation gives CASRPTTGVSGELFF.

CDR3 sequence: CASRRTVNSNQPQHF. CDR3 nucleotide sequence: TGTGCCAGTAGAAGGACAGTGAATAGCAATCAGCCCCAGCATTTT. This chain joins TRBV19 and TRBJ1-5; a possible D gene is TRBD1 (6 bases). Germline lookup yields CDR1 LNHDA and CDR2 SQIVND (reference sequence). Trimming pared 6 bases from V and 0 bases from J, leaving 12 bases between. The CDR3 consists of 15 residues.

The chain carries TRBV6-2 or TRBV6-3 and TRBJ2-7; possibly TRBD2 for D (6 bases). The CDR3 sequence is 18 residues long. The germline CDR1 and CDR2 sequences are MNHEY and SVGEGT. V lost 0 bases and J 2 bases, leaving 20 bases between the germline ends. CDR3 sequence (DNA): TGTGCCAGCAGTTACTCGACAAAGAACGGACTACTCCCCTACGAGCAGTACTTC. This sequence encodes CASSYSTKNGLLPYEQYF.

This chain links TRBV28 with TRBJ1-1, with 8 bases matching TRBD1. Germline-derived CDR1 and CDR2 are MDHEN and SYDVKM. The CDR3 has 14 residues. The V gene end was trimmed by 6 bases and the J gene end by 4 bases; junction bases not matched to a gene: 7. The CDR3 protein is CASSRTGSPTEAFF. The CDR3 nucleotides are TGTGCCAGCAGCCGGACAGGGTCTCCCACTGAAGCTTTCTTT.

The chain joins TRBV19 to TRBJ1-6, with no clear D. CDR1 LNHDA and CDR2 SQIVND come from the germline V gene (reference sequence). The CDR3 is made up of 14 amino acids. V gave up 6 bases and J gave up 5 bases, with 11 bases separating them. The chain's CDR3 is CASSSTLNNSPLHF. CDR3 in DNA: TGTGCCAGTAGCTCGACACTGAATAATTCACCCCTCCACTTT.

CDR3: CASSKRRTVIRTDTQYF. The CDR3 coding sequence is TGTGCCAGCAGCAAAAGGAGGACAGTGATACGCACAGATACGCAGTATTTT. V and J are TRBV21-1 and TRBJ2-3; whether TRBD1, the table's D call, matches the DNA was not checked. TRBV21-1 constitutes a pseudogene. The CDR3 contains 17 residues.

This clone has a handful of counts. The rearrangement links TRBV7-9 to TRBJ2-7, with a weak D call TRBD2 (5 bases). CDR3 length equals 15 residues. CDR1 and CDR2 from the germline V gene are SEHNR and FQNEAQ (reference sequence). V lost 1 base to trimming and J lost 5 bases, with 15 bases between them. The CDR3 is CASSLVRGAENEQYF. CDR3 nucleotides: TGTGCCAGCAGCTTAGTGAGAGGAGCGGAAAACGAGCAGTACTTC.

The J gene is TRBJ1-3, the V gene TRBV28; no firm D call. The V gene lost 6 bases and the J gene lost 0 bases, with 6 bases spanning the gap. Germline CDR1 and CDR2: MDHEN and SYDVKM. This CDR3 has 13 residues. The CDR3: CASRRVSGNTIYF. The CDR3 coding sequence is TGTGCCAGCAGAAGAGTCTCTGGAAACACCATATATTTT.

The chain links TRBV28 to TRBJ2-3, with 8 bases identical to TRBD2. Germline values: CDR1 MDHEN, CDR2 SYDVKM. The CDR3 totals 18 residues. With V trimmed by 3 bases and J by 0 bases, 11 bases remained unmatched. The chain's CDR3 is CASSLPRAGGSSTDTQYF. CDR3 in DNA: TGTGCCAGCAGTTTGCCACGGGCGGGAGGTTCAAGCACAGATACGCAGTATTTT.

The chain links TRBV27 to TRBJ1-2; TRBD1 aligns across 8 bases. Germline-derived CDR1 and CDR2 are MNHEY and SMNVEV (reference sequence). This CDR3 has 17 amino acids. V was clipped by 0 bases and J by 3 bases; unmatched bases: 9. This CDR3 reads CASSLSQGAAAYYGYTF. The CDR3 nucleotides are TGTGCCAGCAGTTTATCGCAGGGGGCTGCTGCATACTATGGCTACACCTTC.

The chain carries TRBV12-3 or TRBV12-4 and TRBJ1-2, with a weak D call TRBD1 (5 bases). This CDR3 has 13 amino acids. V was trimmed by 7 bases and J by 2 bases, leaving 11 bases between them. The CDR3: CASNNDRNYGYTF. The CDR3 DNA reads TGTGCCAGCAACAATGACAGAAACTATGGCTACACCTTC.

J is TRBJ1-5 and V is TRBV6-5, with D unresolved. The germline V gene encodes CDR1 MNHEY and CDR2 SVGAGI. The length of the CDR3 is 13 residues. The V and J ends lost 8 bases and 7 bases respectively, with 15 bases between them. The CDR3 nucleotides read TGTGCCAGCGGAGGGCAGGCTCTACAGCCCCAGCATTTT. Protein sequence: CASGGQALQPQHF.

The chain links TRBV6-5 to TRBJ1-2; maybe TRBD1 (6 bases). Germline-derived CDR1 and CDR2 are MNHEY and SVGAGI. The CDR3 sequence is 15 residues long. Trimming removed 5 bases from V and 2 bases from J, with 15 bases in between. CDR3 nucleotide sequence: TGTGCCAGCAGTAGAGAGAGGGGGGGGAACTATGGCTACACCTTC. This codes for CASSRERGGNYGYTF.

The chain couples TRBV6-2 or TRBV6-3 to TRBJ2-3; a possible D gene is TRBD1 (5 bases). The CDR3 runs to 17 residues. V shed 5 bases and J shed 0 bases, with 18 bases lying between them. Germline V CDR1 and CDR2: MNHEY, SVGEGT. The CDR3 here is CASSLPGQSFSTDTQYF. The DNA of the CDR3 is TGTGCCAGCAGTCTACCAGGGCAGTCCTTTAGCACAGATACGCAGTATTTT.

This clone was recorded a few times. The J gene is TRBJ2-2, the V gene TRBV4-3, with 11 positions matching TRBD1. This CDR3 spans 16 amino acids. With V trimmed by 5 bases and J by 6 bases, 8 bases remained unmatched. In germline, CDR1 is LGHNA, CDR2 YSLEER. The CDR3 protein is CASSYQPGQGAGELFF. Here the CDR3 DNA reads TGCGCCAGCAGCTATCAACCGGGACAGGGGGCCGGGGAGCTGTTTTTT.

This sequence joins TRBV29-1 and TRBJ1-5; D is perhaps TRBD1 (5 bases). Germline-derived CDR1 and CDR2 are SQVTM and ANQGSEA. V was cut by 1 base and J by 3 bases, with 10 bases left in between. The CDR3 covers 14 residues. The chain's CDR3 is CSVEGQGPNQPQHF. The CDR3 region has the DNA TGCAGCGTTGAAGGCCAGGGCCCCAATCAGCCCCAGCATTTT. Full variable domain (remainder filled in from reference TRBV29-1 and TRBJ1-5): SAVISQKPSRDICQRGTSLTIQCQVDSQVTMMFWYRQQPGQSLTLIATANQGSEATYESGFVIDKFPISRPNLTFSTLTVSNMSPEDSSIYLCSVEGQGPNQPQHFGDGTRLSIL.

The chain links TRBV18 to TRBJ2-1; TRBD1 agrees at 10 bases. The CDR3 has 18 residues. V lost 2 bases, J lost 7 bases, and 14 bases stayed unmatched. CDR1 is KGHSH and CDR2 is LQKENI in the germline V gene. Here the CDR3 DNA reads TGTGCCAGCTCACCATCACTGACAGGGGGCGTTTATATGAATGAGCAGTTCTTC. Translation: CASSPSLTGGVYMNEQFF.

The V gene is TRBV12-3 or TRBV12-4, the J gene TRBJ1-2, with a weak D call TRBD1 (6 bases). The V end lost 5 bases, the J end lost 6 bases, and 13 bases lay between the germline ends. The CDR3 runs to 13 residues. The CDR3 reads CASSPTGPNGYTF. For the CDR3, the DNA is TGTGCCAGCAGTCCCACAGGGCCGAATGGCTACACCTTC.